This is a list of T cell receptor beta chains from one sample in a study of blood T cell repertoires in COVID-19. Measured with immunoSEQ multiplex PCR; TCRdb has only the in-frame clones, and not every one. The repertoire holds about 56,000 clones, with approximately 89% as singletons. Sequenced material: peripheral blood. The receptors originated from a woman aged 55-70 years with COVID-19, enrolled during active disease. CDR3s include the opening cysteine and the closing phenylalanine or tryptophan. Each record gives: clone size, D gene, J gene, V gene, CDR3 DNA, CDR3 protein. D genes are given only for firm matches. Clone size is shown for a subset of rows, as once, few, many or a class of expanded clone.

>-|TRBD1|TRBJ2-7|TRBV7-9
TGTGCCAGCAGCTCGGACCGGGACAGGGGATTGACCTACGAGCAGTACTTC
CASSSDRDRGLTYEQYF
>-|-|TRBJ1-1|TRBV15
TGTGCCACCAGCAGAGATCGGCGGGACACTGAAGCTTTCTTT
CATSRDRRDTEAFF
>few|-|TRBJ2-1|TRBV4-3
TGCGCCAGCAGCCAAGATATGTTCTCCTACAATGAGCAGTTCTTC
CASSQDMFSYNEQFF
>-|-|TRBJ1-1|TRBV30
TGTGCCTGGGGAACAGGGTACACTGAAGCTTTCTTT
CAWGTGYTEAFF
>-|TRBD1|TRBJ1-3|TRBV9
TGTGCCAGCAGCGTAGGACAGGGGTCTGGAAACACCATATATTTT
CASSVGQGSGNTIYF
>-|-|TRBJ1-5|TRBV5-5
TGTGCCAGCAGCCCCGTTTCGACAGGCAATCAGCCCCAGCATTTT
CASSPVSTGNQPQHF
>-|-|TRBJ2-7|TRBV4-2
TGTGCCAGCAGCCAAAGTACAGGGAACGAGCAGTACTTC
CASSQSTGNEQYF
>-|-|TRBJ1-5|TRBV27
TGTGCCAGCAGGACAGACCGGAGTAGCAATCAGCCCCAGCATTTT
CASRTDRSSNQPQHF
>-|-|TRBJ1-3|TRBV21-1
TGTGCCAGCAGGTGGGGAGGCTCTGGAAACACCATATATTTT
CASRWGGSGNTIYF
>-|TRBD2|TRBJ2-1|TRBV9
TGTGCCAGCAGCTCAGCCGGGACTAGTGAGCAGTTCTTC
CASSSAGTSEQFF
>-|-|TRBJ2-1|TRBV12-3/TRBV12-4
TGTGCCAGCAGTTTTGGACATTCCAATGAGCAGTTCTTC
CASSFGHSNEQFF
>-|-|TRBJ1-6|TRBV18
TGTGCCAGCTCACGGGAGGGGTACGGTAATTCACCCCTCCACTTT
CASSREGYGNSPLHF
>-|-|TRBJ2-3|TRBV20-1
TGCAGTGCTAGAGACCAATATACGCAGTATTTT
CSARDQYTQYF
>-|TRBD2|TRBJ2-3|TRBV7-2
TGTGCCAGCAGCGAGACTAGCGGGGATACGCAGTATTTT
CASSETSGDTQYF
>-|-|TRBJ2-3|TRBV27
TGTGCCAGCAGTATCGGGACTCCTCCCGATACGCAGTATTTT
CASSIGTPPDTQYF
>-|-|TRBJ1-2|TRBV27
TGTGCCAGCAGTTCCTCCAGGGAAACTGGCTACACCTTC
CASSSSRETGYTF
>-|-|TRBJ1-5|TRBV6-2/TRBV6-3
TGTGCCAGCAGTTACATGTCTCCAGGGTTAAGACAGCCCCAGCATTTT
CASSYMSPGLRQPQHF
>-|TRBD1|TRBJ1-4|TRBV6-6
TGTGCCAGCAGTTCGACAGGGGGTGGTGAAAAACTGTTTTTT
CASSSTGGGEKLFF
>-|-|TRBJ1-1|TRBV30
TGTGCCTGGACAGGGAATTCGGACACTGAAGCTTTCTTT
CAWTGNSDTEAFF
>-|-|TRBJ1-1|TRBV6-5
TGTGCCAGCAGTCTTTCCCAAGCGAACACTGAAGCTTTCTTT
CASSLSQANTEAFF
>medium-sized|-|TRBJ2-7|TRBV6-5
TGTGCCAGCAGTTATCAGGGTTGGAACGAGCAGTACTTC
CASSYQGWNEQYF
>-|-|TRBJ2-2|TRBV30
TGTGCCTGGGACGGGGGGCAGTACACCGGGGAGCTGTTTTTT
CAWDGGQYTGELFF
>-|-|TRBJ2-3|TRBV7-2
TGTGCCAGCAGCTTAGCTTCACTAGATACGCAGTATTTT
CASSLASLDTQYF
>-|-|TRBJ1-6|TRBV6-5
TGTGCCAGCAGTTACTCGATGGTACGGCAGGATTCACCCCTCCACTTT
CASSYSMVRQDSPLHF
>-|-|TRBJ2-7|TRBV5-6
TGTGCCAGCAGCTTGCTTCCAGGTACCTACGAGCAGTACTTC
CASSLLPGTYEQYF
>-|TRBD1|TRBJ2-7|TRBV7-2
TGTGCCAGCAGCTCAGGGGGTGGGTACGAGCAGTACTTC
CASSSGGGYEQYF
>-|-|TRBJ2-2|TRBV4-1
TGCGCCAGCCGCCCAATACTAAGAACCGGGGAGCTGTTTTTT
CASRPILRTGELFF
>-|-|TRBJ1-6|TRBV7-2
TGTGCCAGCAGCCCACAGCCCTGGACTGACCCTTATAATTCACCCCTCCACTTT
CASSPQPWTDPYNSPLHF
>-|TRBD2|TRBJ2-1|TRBV24-1
TGTGCCACCAGTGATTTACTAGCGGGAATTGAGGGGGAGCAGTTCTTC
CATSDLLAGIEGEQFF
>-|-|TRBJ2-5|TRBV12-3/TRBV12-4
TGTGCCAGCAGTTTGGGGAGAACCCAGTACTTC
CASSLGRTQYF
>-|TRBD2|TRBJ2-3|TRBV19
TGTGCCAGTAGTATGGGTAGCGGGAGAGGGGCAGATACGCAGTATTTT
CASSMGSGRGADTQYF
>-|-|TRBJ2-1|TRBV6-2/TRBV6-3
TGTGCCAGCAGTCCCCCCGGGGTCCCCTACTACAATGAGCAGTTCTTC
CASSPPGVPYYNEQFF
>-|-|TRBJ2-5|TRBV20-1
TGCAGTGTCGCCTCCCGGGAGACCCAGTACTTC
CSVASRETQYF